One sample yielded the 29 T cell receptor beta chains listed below, sequenced in a study of T cells in Graves' hyperthyroidism and ophthalmopathy. Amplified TCR beta CDR3 regions derived from RNA transcripts. HTBI primers drove first-round RT-PCR of the TCR CDR3. MiXCR, run by TCRdb on the multiplex PCR reads, gives a single entry per CDR3 protein. The table has 380,000 or so distinct CDR3 sequences, about 18% seen once. Sequencing was carried out using blood. These receptors were obtained from a woman aged 18-35 years with Graves' hyperthyroidism.

In this sample, this clonotype turned up many times. The CDR3: CASSESKDGGNTIYF. DNA for the CDR3: TGCGCCAGCAGTGAGTCGAAGGACGGAGGAAACACCATATATTTT. The rearrangement uses TRBV10-1 and TRBJ1-3; D unclear. V lost 0 bases and J lost 4, with 10 bases in between. Germline CDR1 is WNHNN and CDR2 is SYGVQD (reference sequence). This CDR3 contains 15 residues.

This clonotype occurred many times. As DNA, the CDR3 is TGCAGCGTTGAAAGGGACAGAAACTATGGCTACACCTTC. The encoded protein is CSVERDRNYGYTF. The gene calls are TRBV29-1 and TRBJ1-2, with TRBD1 identical over 7 bases. The junction had 2 bases not matched to a gene; V was cut back by 2 bases and J by 2 bases. The CDR3 sequence is 13 residues long. CDR1 and CDR2 from the germline V gene are SQVTM and ANQGSEA.

This clonotype has ten or more counts. The chain is built from TRBV20-1 and TRBJ1-1; D unresolved. Germline assignment: CDR1 DFQATT and CDR2 SNEGSKA (reference sequence). V was clipped by 5 bases and J by 1 base, with 14 bases between them. CDR3 length equals 14 residues. The CDR3 DNA sequence: TGCAGTGCTTTGACCCGCCACGGGAACACTGAAGCTTTCTTT. Translating gives CSALTRHGNTEAFF.

This clonotype was counted many times. The V gene is TRBV7-8, the J gene TRBJ2-5; 13 bases align to TRBD2. Trimming at V came to 6 bases and at J to 5 bases, leaving 6 bases not matched to a gene. The CDR3 runs to 15 residues. CDR1 is SGHVS and CDR2 is FQNEAQ in the germline V gene. CDR3 loop: CASRRLAGGGETQYF. In nucleotides, the CDR3 is TGTGCCAGCAGGAGACTAGCGGGGGGCGGGGAGACCCAGTACTTC.

There are many counts of this clonotype. The rearrangement links TRBV10-3 to TRBJ1-2; 8 bases match TRBD1. The germline V gene encodes CDR1 ENHRY and CDR2 SYGVKD. The trim removed 7 bases at V and 3 bases at J, leaving 10 bases unmatched. CDR3 size: 15 residues. DNA of the CDR3: TGTGCCATCAACTCAGGGGGCGCGTTGGACTATGGCTACACCTTC. Translation gives CAINSGGALDYGYTF.

This clonotype was seen at least ten times. The CDR3 region is CASSQADRGYGYTF. The CDR3 region has the DNA TGCGCCAGCAGCCAAGCGGACAGAGGCTATGGCTACACCTTC. The chain couples TRBV4-1 to TRBJ1-2; the D gene is possibly TRBD1 (6 bases). The ends were cut back, 1 base at V and 4 bases at J, with 10 bases in the middle. CDR1 MGHRA and CDR2 YSYEKL come from the germline V gene. The CDR3 runs to 14 residues.

This chain joins TRBV12-3 or TRBV12-4 and TRBJ1-2, with TRBD1 matching 10 bases. This CDR3 comprises 16 residues. Trimming cost V 4 bases and J 2 bases; bases outside gene matches: 7. DNA of the CDR3: TGTGCCAGCAGTTCTTATAGGGGACAGGGGAACTATGGCTACACCTTC. It is translated as CASSSYRGQGNYGYTF.

The table lists this clonotype with many counts. The chain uses TRBV12-3 or TRBV12-4 and TRBJ2-5; no firm D call. The length of the CDR3 is 15 residues. V lost 5 bases and J lost 1, with 14 bases in between. This CDR3 reads CASSPTPRVQETQYF. Here the CDR3 DNA reads TGTGCCAGCAGTCCCACACCTAGGGTCCAAGAGACCCAGTACTTC.

This chain links TRBV6-1 with TRBJ1-2; TRBD1 might be the D (5 bases). V lost 6 bases, J lost 6 bases, and 11 bases lay in between. The germline CDR1 and CDR2 sequences are MNHNS and SASEGT. CDR3 length: 12 amino acids. The CDR3 here is CASSPGTNGYTF. CDR3 in DNA: TGTGCCAGCAGCCCAGGGACGAATGGCTACACCTTC.

The table lists this clonotype with many counts. The J gene is TRBJ2-5, the V gene TRBV25-1; D uncertain. The V gene's germline CDR1 is MGHDK and CDR2 SYGVNS. V lost 3 bases and J 5 bases, leaving 13 bases between the germline ends. The CDR3 runs to 14 residues. The CDR3: CASSDHPHTETQYF. In DNA, the CDR3 is TGTGCCAGCAGTGACCATCCACATACGGAGACCCAGTACTTC. The complete variable domain, with remaining parts taken from reference TRBV25-1 and TRBJ2-5, reads EADIYQTPRYLVIGTGKKITLECSQTMGHDKMYWYQQDPGMELHLIHYSYGVNSTEKGDLSSESTVSRIRTEHFPLTLESARPSHTSQYLCASSDHPHTETQYFGPGTRLLVL.

This clonotype appeared many times. The chain joins TRBV5-8 to TRBJ2-7, with TRBD1 matching 9 bases. V shed 4 bases and J 0 bases; nucleotides not matched to a gene: 5. Germline V gives CDR1 SGHTS, CDR2 YDEGEE. This CDR3 has 15 amino acids. CDR3 in amino acids: CASSPGQGNSYEQYF. CDR3 coding DNA: TGTGCCAGCAGCCCGGGACAGGGTAACTCCTACGAGCAGTACTTC.

Many counts were recorded for this clonotype. V usage is TRBV27 and J usage is TRBJ2-7; TRBD1 matches at 8 bases. Germline V gene lookup returns CDR1 MNHEY and CDR2 SMNVEV (reference sequence). The CDR3 spans 14 residues. Trimming removed 5 bases from V and 5 bases from J; junction bases left unmatched: 8. CDR3 in DNA: TGTGCCAGCAGTGTCTCGACAGGGGTTGACGAGCAGTACTTC. Translated, it gives CASSVSTGVDEQYF.

This clonotype was counted many times. The chain uses TRBV7-8 and TRBJ2-7, with D tentatively TRBD1 or TRBD2 (5 bases each). From germline, CDR1 is SGHVS and CDR2 FQNEAQ. V gave up 2 bases and J gave up 7 bases, with 27 bases separating them. This CDR3 has 18 residues. The CDR3 region has the DNA TGTGCCAGCAGCTTAAAACTTCGGAGCGGCGGAGCAGGGTGGGAGCAGTACTTC. It specifies CASSLKLRSGGAGWEQYF.

The sample holds many counts of this clonotype. The rearrangement joins TRBV2 to TRBJ2-7, with TRBD2 matching over 7 bases. Trimming at V came to 11 bases and at J to 0 bases, leaving 10 bases not matched to a gene. The CDR3 has 14 amino acids. Per the germline V gene, CDR1 is SNHLY and CDR2 is FYNNEI. The CDR3 loop reads CAGNSGSISYEQYF. DNA for the CDR3: TGTGCCGGGAATAGCGGGTCAATCTCCTACGAGCAGTACTTC.

This clonotype was seen ten or more times. The chain recombines TRBV27 with TRBJ2-7, with D hard to call. V dropped 5 bases and J dropped 3 bases, with 14 bases sitting between them. This CDR3 has 14 residues. Germline V gene sequence: CDR1 MNHEY, CDR2 SMNVEV (reference sequence). The DNA for the CDR3 is TGTGCCAGCAGTGCGCCGGCCCATAACTACGAGCAGTACTTC. Residues: CASSAPAHNYEQYF.

This clonotype has a count of ten or more. DNA of the CDR3: TGTGCCAGCACCTCCCCTGTCGGGGAGCAGTACTTC. Encoded protein: CASTSPVGEQYF. This sequence joins TRBV2 and TRBJ2-7; the D is unclear. V gave up 7 bases and J gave up 7 bases, with 14 bases separating them. CDR1 and CDR2 (germline): SNHLY, FYNNEI. The CDR3 sequence is 12 residues long. Combining the CDR3 with reference TRBV2 and TRBJ2-7 gives the whole variable domain EPEVTQTPSHQVTQMGQEVILRCVPISNHLYFYWYRQILGQKVEFLVSFYNNEISEKSEIFDDQFSVERPDGSNFTLKIRSTKLEDSAMYFCASTSPVGEQYFGPGTRLTVT.

This clonotype was recorded at least ten times. The J gene is TRBJ2-7, the V gene TRBV29-1; 10 bases align to TRBD1. V gave up 6 bases and J gave up 7 bases; unmatched junction bases: 12. The CDR3 sequence is 14 residues long. Germline V gene data show CDR1 as SQVTM and CDR2 as ANQGSEA. CDR3 sequence reads: CSVAQDRGLWEQYF. The CDR3 region has the DNA TGCAGCGTCGCCCAAGACAGGGGGCTTTGGGAGCAGTACTTC.

For this clonotype: The junction shows a germline mismatch at one end, possibly a read error. The chain carries TRBV29-1 and TRBJ2-4; TRBD1 agrees at 8 bases. Germline V gene data show CDR1 as SQVTM and CDR2 as ANQGSEA. This CDR3 has 15 residues. This CDR3 is CCVETGGLAKNIQYF. The CDR3 DNA follows: TGCTGCGTTGAAACAGGGGGTCTCGCCAAAAACATTCAGTACTTC.

This clonotype was seen ten or more times. The chain is built from TRBV2 and TRBJ2-5; tentative D call: TRBD2 (5 bases). The germline gives CDR1 SNHLY, CDR2 FYNNEI. V was shortened by 4 bases and J by 4 bases, with 13 bases between the two germline ends. The CDR3 is made up of 14 amino acids. This chain's CDR3 is CASSGSSTPETQYF. CDR3 in DNA: TGTGCCAGCAGTGGGTCTAGCACCCCAGAGACCCAGTACTTC.

There are many counts of this clonotype. This sequence joins TRBV11-2 and TRBJ2-2; 9 nucleotides match TRBD2. Looked up from germline, CDR1 is SGHAT and CDR2 is FQNNGV. V was clipped by 7 bases and J by 5 bases; unmatched bases: 14. The CDR3 extends over 17 amino acids. The CDR3 spells CASTLGGGAITTGELFF. CDR3 coding DNA: TGTGCCAGCACCCTAGGCGGGGGGGCCATAACGACCGGGGAGCTGTTTTTT.

This clonotype appeared a few times. V gene TRBV20-1 combines with J gene TRBJ2-5, with TRBD1 as a possible D gene (6 bases). The germline gives CDR1 DFQATT, CDR2 SNEGSKA (reference sequence). With 6 bases removed from V and 1 base from J, the gap between germline ends came to 15 bases. The CDR3 has 14 amino acids. The CDR3 nucleotides read TGCAGTGCCCTTGAGGGGGACCTCCAAGAGACCCAGTACTTC. Translating gives CSALEGDLQETQYF.

This clonotype was found many times. The chain has TRBV6-7 and TRBJ1-1; D unclear. TRBV6-7 is given ORF status, its function remaining uncertain. CDR3 size: 13 residues. V lost 2 bases and J 7 bases, leaving 11 bases between the germline ends. The chain's CDR3 is CASSYPNTGEAFF. The CDR3 nucleotides read TGTGCCAGCAGTTACCCCAATACGGGTGAAGCTTTCTTT.

V gene TRBV4-1 combines with J gene TRBJ1-1; D is unclear. This CDR3 region has 14 residues. Trimming took off 2 bases at V and 0 bases at J, with 7 bases between the two ends. Germline V CDR1 and CDR2: MGHRA, YSYEKL. CDR3 sequence reads: CASSQMPLNTEAFF. DNA of the CDR3: TGCGCCAGCAGCCAAATGCCCTTGAACACTGAAGCTTTCTTT.

This clonotype was detected many times. The rearrangement links TRBV11-1 to TRBJ1-2, with TRBD1 matching over 7 bases. The CDR3 runs 13 residues. CDR1 and CDR2 from the germline V gene are SGHAT and FQDESV (reference sequence). V lost 5 bases to trimming and J lost 4 bases; unmatched junction nucleotides: 4. The CDR3 DNA reads TGTGCCAGCAGCCCGGGACAGATCTATGGCTACACCTTC. The encoded protein is CASSPGQIYGYTF.

CDR3 sequence reads: CASSLVGGDSPLHF. In nucleotides, the CDR3 is TGTGCCAGCAGCCTAGTAGGGGGGGACTCACCCCTCCACTTT. The chain has TRBV9 and TRBJ1-6, with a possible D match to TRBD1 (6 bases). The germline V and J ends were trimmed by 4 bases and 10 bases, with 15 bases remaining between them. The CDR3 runs 14 residues. Germline CDR1 reads SGDLS; CDR2 reads YYNGEE.

This clonotype was seen a few times. The chain combines TRBV6-5 with TRBJ1-5; D ambiguous. CDR1 MNHEY and CDR2 SVGAGI come from the germline V gene. V was cut by 0 bases and J by 4 bases, with 4 bases left in between. The CDR3 covers 13 residues. Here the CDR3 reads CASSYSQNQPQHF. The CDR3, as DNA: TGTGCCAGCAGTTACTCACAGAATCAGCCCCAGCATTTT.

This clonotype occurred a few times. Just one base apart from a much larger clone, this may be a read error. V gene TRBV30 combines with J gene TRBJ2-7; D may be TRBD2 (5 bases). The CDR3 is made up of 12 amino acids. Germline V lookup: CDR1 GTSNPN, CDR2 SVGIG (reference sequence). Trimming pared 4 bases from V and 4 bases from J, leaving 11 bases between. The DNA for the CDR3 is TGTGCCTGGAAGGAGGCGGCTTACGAGCAGTACTTC. It codes for CAWKEAAYEQYF. Supplemented by reference TRBV30 and TRBJ2-7, the full variable domain reads SQTIHQWPATLVQPVGSPLSLECTVEGTSNPNLYWYRQAAGRGLQLLFYSVGIGQISSEVPQNLSASRPQDRQFILSSKKLLLSDSGFYLCAWKEAAYEQYFGPGTRLTVT.

This clonotype appeared many times. The rearrangement links TRBV5-1 to TRBJ2-2; D possibly corresponds to TRBD1 (5 bases). Trimming stripped 0 bases from V and 6 bases from J, with 15 bases between. This CDR3 contains 16 residues. CDR1 is SGHRS and CDR2 is YFSETQ in the germline V gene. CDR3 loop: CASSLGGHSRAGELFF. As DNA, the CDR3 is TGCGCCAGCAGCTTGGGGGGCCACAGTAGGGCCGGGGAGCTGTTTTTT.

This clonotype has at least ten counts. The chain employs TRBV20-1 and TRBJ2-7, with 8 positions matching TRBD1. Per germline, CDR1 DFQATT and CDR2 SNEGSKA (reference sequence). J lost 0 bases, V lost 6 bases, and 4 bases had no gene match. This CDR3 has 13 residues. CDR3 nucleotide sequence: TGCAGTGCCCGGACAGGGCTCTCCTACGAGCAGTACTTC. Protein sequence: CSARTGLSYEQYF.